This TCR beta chain appears in the sequencing data of a study of blood T cells in healthy people across ages. Alongside a J-beta primer mix, a sample-barcoded 5' primer served in a second PCR lasting about 7 to 12 cycles. Each CDR3 protein gets one entry after TCRdb re-called the 5' RACE reads with MiXCR. The data hold about 1.8 million distinct CDR3 sequences, with 49% observed a single time. The TCR originated in a middle-aged woman in good health. Material for sequencing was blood.

This CDR3 reads CSTRTGSSYEQYF. The CDR3 DNA is TGCAGTACAAGGACAGGGAGCTCCTACGAGCAGTACTTC. J is TRBJ2-7 and V is TRBV20-1, with 8 bases that match TRBD1. There are 13 residues in the CDR3. Looked up from germline, CDR1 is DFQATT and CDR2 is SNEGSKA (reference sequence). V lost 8 bases and J lost 0; bases outside the gene matches: 6.